The clone carrying this TCR beta chain was detected only once. Since a much larger clone is just one base distant, this may be a read error. The data belong to a study of identical twins. cDNA molecules carried unique molecular identifiers, and template switching added a universal primer site. A single record per CDR3 protein comes from TCRdb applying MiXCR to the 5' RACE reads. The sample lists 1.5 million to 2 million distinct CDR3 sequences; 25% to 35% were seen once. V lost 5 bases and J 4 bases, leaving 18 bases between the germline ends. This CDR3 comprises 15 residues. The chain has TRBV12-3 or TRBV12-4 and TRBJ2-7; maybe TRBD1 (6 bases). The sequence came from a newborn girl in good health. The sample consisted of cord blood. The CDR3: CASSLIRQGRYEQYF. The CDR3 DNA is TGTGCCAGCAGTCTTATTCGGCAGGGGAGATACGAGCAGTACTTC.